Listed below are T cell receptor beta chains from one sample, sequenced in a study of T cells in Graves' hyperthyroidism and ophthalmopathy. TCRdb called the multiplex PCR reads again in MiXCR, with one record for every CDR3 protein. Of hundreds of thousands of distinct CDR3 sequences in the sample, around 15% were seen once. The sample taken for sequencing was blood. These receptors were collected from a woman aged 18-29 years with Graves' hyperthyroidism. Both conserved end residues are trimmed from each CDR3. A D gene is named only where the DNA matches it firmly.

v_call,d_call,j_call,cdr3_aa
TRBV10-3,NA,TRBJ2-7,AIRPTDTPSYEQY
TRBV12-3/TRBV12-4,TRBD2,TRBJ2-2,ASSPRGGRTNTGELF
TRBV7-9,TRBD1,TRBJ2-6,ASSLAGDRGPGANVLT
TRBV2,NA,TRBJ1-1,ASGRRTENTEAF
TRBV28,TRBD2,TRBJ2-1,ASGLSGSYNEQF
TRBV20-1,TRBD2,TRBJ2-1,SAEGLAGSFEQF
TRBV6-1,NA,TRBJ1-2,ASRSLGSNGYT
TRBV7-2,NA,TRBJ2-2,ASSQGGELF
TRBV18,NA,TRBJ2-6,ASSPQPQGLGANVLT
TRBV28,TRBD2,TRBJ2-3,ASSLSGSGLLTQY
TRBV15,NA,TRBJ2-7,ATSRDRRYEQY
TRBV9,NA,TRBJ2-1,ASSVKPPEQF
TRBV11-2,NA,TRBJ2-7,ASSLGPVSSYEQY
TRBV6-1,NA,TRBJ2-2,ASTIVFTGELF
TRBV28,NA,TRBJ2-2,ASSSGPNTGELF
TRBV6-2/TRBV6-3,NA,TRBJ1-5,ASSYDLYQPQH